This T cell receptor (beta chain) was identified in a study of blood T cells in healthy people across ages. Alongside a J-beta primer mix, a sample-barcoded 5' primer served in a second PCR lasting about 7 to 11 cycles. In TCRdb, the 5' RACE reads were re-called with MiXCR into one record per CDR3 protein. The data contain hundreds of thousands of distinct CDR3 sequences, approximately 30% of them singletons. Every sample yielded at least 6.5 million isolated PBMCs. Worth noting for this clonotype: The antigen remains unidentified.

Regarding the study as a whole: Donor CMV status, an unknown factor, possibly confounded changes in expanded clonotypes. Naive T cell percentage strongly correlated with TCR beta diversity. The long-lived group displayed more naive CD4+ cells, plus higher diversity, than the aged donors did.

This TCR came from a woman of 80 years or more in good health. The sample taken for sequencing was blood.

For the CDR3, the DNA is TGCGCCAGCAGCGGGTCTGACCAAGAGACCCAGTACTTC. It yields the protein CASSGSDQETQYF. The chain employs TRBV5-1 and TRBJ2-5; D gene unclear. Trimming stripped 4 bases from V and 0 bases from J, with 7 bases between. The CDR3 loop spans 13 amino acids. Germline V gene lookup returns CDR1 SGHRS and CDR2 YFSETQ.